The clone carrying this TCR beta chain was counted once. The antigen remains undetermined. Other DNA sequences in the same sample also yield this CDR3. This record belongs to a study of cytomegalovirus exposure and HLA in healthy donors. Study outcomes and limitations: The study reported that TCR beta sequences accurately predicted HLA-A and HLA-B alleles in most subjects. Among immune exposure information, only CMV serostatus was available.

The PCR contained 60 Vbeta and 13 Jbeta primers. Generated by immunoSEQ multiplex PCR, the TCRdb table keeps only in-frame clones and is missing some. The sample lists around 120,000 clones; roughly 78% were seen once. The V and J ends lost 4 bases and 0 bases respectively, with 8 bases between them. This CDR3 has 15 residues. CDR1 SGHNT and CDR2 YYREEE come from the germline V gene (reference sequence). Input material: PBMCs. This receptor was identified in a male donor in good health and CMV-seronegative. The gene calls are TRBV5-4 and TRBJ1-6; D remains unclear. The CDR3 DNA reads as TGTGCCAGCAGCGAACAGAGCTCCTATAATTCACCCCTCCACTTT. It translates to CASSEQSSYNSPLHF.